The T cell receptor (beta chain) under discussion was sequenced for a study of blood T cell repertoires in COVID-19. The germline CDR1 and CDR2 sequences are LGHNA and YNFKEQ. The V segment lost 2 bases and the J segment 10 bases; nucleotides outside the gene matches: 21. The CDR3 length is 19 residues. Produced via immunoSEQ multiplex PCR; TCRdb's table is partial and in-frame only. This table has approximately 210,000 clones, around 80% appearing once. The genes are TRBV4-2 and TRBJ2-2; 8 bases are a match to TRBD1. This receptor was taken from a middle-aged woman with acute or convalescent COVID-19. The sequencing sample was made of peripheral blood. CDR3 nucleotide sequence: TGTGCCAGCAGCCAAATTTACAGGACAGGGCCGGATAGCGTAGAGGAGCTGTTTTTT. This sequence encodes CASSQIYRTGPDSVEELFF.